This T cell receptor (beta chain) was documented in a study of shared clonotypes between healthy human individuals. Whole-study findings and limits: Relative to memory subsets, naive subsets generally showed larger estimated richness. Tissues were not sampled, only blood, and their repertoires likely differ. Donor scarcity curtailed the genetic and exposure-history diversity represented herein.

The CDR3 runs 16 residues. The germline CDR1 and CDR2 sequences are LNHNV and YYDKDF (reference sequence). The junction had 8 bases not matched to a gene; V was cut back by 5 bases and J by 7 bases. A remark on this clone: No antigen is known for it.

Cells designated naive CD8 were CD45RO-negative and were positively selected for CCR7, with terminally differentiated effector memory CD45RA+ cells excluded. TCRdb's copy holds only in-frame clones and misses some; the assay was immunoSEQ multiplex PCR. The table shows roughly 890,000 clones, with approximately 92% occurring only once. The receptor's source is a young man in good health. V usage is TRBV15 and J usage is TRBJ2-1; 13 bases match TRBD2. The sample taken for sequencing was naive CD8+ T cells sorted from blood. The chain's CDR3 is CATSEVTSGRTNEQFF. CDR3 in DNA: TGTGCCACCAGCGAAGTGACTAGCGGGAGGACAAATGAGCAGTTCTTC.